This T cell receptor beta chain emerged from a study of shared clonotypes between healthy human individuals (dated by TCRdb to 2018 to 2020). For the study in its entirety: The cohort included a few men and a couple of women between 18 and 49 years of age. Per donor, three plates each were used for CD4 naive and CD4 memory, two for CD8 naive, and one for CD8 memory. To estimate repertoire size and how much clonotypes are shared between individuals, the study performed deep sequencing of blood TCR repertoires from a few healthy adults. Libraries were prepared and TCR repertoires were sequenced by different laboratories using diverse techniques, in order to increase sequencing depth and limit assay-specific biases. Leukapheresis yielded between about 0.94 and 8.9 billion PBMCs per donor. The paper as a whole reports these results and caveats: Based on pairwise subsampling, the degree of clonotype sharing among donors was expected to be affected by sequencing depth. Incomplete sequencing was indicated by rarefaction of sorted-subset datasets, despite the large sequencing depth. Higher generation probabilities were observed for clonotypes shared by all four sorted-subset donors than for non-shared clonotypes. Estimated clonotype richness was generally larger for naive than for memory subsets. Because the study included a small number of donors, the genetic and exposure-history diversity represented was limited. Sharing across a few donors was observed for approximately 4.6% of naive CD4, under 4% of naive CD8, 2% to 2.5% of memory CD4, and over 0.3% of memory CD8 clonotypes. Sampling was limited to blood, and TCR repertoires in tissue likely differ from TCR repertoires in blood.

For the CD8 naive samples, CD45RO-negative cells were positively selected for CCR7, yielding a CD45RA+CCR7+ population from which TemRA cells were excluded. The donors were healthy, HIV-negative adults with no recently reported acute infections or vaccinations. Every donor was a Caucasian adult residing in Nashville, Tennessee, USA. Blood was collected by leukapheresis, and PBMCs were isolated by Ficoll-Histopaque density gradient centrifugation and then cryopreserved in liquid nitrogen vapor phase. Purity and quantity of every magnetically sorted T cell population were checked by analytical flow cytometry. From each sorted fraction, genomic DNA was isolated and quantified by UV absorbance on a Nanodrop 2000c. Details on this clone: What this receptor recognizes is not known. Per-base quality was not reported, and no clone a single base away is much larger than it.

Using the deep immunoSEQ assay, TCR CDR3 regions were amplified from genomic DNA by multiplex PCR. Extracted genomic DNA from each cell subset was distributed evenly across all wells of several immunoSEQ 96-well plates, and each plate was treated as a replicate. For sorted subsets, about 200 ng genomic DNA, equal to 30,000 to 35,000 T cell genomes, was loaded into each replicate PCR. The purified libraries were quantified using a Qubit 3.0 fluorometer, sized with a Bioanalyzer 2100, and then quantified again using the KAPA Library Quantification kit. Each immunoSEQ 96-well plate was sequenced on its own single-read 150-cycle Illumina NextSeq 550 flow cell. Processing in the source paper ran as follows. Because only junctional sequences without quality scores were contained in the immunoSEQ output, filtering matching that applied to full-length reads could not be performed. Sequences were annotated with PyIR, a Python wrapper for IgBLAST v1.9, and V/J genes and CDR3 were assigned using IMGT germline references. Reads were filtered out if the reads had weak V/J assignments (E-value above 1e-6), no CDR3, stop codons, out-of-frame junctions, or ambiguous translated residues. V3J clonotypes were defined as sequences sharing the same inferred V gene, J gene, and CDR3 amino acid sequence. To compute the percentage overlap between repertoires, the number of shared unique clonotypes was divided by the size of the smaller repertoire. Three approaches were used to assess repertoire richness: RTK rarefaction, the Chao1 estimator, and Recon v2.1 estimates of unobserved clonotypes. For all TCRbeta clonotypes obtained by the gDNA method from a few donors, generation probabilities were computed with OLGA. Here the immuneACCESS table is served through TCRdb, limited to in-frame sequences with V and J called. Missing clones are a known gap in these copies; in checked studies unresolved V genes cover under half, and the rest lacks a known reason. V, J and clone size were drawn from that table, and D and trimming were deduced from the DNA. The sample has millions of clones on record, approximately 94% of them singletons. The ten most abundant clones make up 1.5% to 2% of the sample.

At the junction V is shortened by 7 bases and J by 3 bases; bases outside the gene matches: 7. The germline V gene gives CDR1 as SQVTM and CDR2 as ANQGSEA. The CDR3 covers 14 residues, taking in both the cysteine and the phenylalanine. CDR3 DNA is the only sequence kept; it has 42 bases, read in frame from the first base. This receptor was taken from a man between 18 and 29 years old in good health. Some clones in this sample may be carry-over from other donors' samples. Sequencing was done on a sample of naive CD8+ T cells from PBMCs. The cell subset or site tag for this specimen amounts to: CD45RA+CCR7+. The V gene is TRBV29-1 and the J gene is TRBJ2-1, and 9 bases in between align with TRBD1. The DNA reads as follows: TGCAGCGCGGGAAGGACAGGGGACTACAATGAGCAGTTCTTC. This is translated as CSAGRTGDYNEQFF.